These 5 T cell receptor beta chains originate from one sample sequenced in a study of blood T cell repertoires in COVID-19. Data came from immunoSEQ multiplex PCR; TCRdb stores just in-frame clones and leaves some out. This repertoire shows about 150,000 clones, roughly 80% found once; its top ten account for about a tenth. Sequenced sample: peripheral blood. The receptors originated from a man in his sixties who had recovered from COVID-19.

The chain joins TRBV5-4 to TRBJ2-5; D uncertain. Trimming cost V 4 bases and J 1 base, with 17 bases left between them. In germline, CDR1 is SGHNT, CDR2 YYREEE (reference sequence). The CDR3 has 16 residues. The DNA for the CDR3 is TGTGCCAGCAGCCCTTCCGGTCAGGCGACCCAAGAGACCCAGTACTTC. Residues: CASSPSGQATQETQYF. The full variable domain, with the rest looked up from reference TRBV5-4 and TRBJ2-5, is ETGVTQSPTHLIKTRGQQVTLRCSSQSGHNTVSWYQQALGQGPQFIFQYYREEENGRGNFPPRFSGLQFPNYSSELNVNALELDDSALYLCASSPSGQATQETQYFGPGTRLLVL.

V gene TRBV6-2 or TRBV6-3 combines with J gene TRBJ1-1; TRBD1 aligns across 11 bases. With V trimmed by 5 bases and J by 10 bases, 3 bases remained unmatched. The CDR3 is made up of 12 amino acids. Looked up from germline, CDR1 is MNHEY and CDR2 is SVGEGT. The DNA for the CDR3 is TGTGCCAGCAGTCGGACAGGGGGCCCAGCTTTCTTT. It codes for CASSRTGGPAFF.

The V gene is TRBV7-2, the J gene TRBJ2-5; a possible D gene is TRBD2 (6 bases). CDR1 is SGHTA and CDR2 is FQGNSA in the germline V gene. This CDR3 contains 15 residues. Trimming took off 5 bases at V and 2 bases at J, with 15 bases between the two ends. The CDR3 DNA sequence: TGTGCCAGCAGCCCGGGACTCCCCAGGCAAGAGACCCAGTACTTC. This translates into CASSPGLPRQETQYF.

This clone appeared once. V and J are TRBV10-2 and TRBJ2-7, with D uncertain. Germline CDR1 is WSHSY and CDR2 is SAAADI. Trimming took off 4 bases at V and 9 bases at J, with 13 bases between the two ends. The CDR3 totals 12 residues. The CDR3 DNA is TGCGCCAGCAGTGGAACCGGAGAACGGCAGTACTTC. Its protein product is CASSGTGERQYF.

The chain is built from TRBV30 and TRBJ2-3; D possibly corresponds to TRBD1 (5 bases). This CDR3 is built from 15 residues. Germline CDR1 reads GTSNPN; CDR2 reads SVGIG (reference sequence). Trimming took off 7 bases at V and 0 bases at J, with 17 bases between the two ends. Here the CDR3 reads CASTLSGSSTDTQYF. The CDR3 region has the DNA TGTGCCTCCACCCTCTCAGGGTCGAGCACAGATACGCAGTATTTT. Looking up the rest from reference TRBV30 and TRBJ2-3 gives the full variable domain: SQTIHQWPATLVQPVGSPLSLECTVEGTSNPNLYWYRQAAGRGLQLLFYSVGIGQISSEVPQNLSASRPQDRQFILSSKKLLLSDSGFYLCASTLSGSSTDTQYFGPGTRLTVL.